Here is one TCR beta chain with its context. Its antigen is not known. This sample stems from a study of OX40 agonist ivuxolimab in advanced cancers. Study-level information: Ivuxolimab is a fully human IgG2 antibody that activates OX40 (CD134). Notes on the study in general: Expanded clones were, on average, more numerous among CD8+ T cells than CD4+.

The protocol was immunoSEQ multiplex PCR, while the TCRdb copy is restricted to in-frame clones and leaves out a portion. Of around 17,000 clones detected, approximately 85% appear once; the ten largest clones hold about 29%. Between the trimmed V and J ends, which lost 2 bases and 1 base, there was a span of 3 bases. This CDR3 is 13 amino acids long. From germline, CDR1 is MNHEY and CDR2 SVGAGI. This sequence joins TRBV6-5 and TRBJ1-5; D is undetermined. The material sequenced was CD4+ or CD8+ T cells sorted from blood, taken in a trial of the OX40 agonist ivuxolimab. The clonotype was recovered from an adult with an advanced solid tumor such as melanoma, head and neck, liver or kidney cancer. DNA for the CDR3: TGTGCCAGCAGTTACAACAGCAATCAGCCCCAGCATTTT. This gives the protein CASSYNSNQPQHF.